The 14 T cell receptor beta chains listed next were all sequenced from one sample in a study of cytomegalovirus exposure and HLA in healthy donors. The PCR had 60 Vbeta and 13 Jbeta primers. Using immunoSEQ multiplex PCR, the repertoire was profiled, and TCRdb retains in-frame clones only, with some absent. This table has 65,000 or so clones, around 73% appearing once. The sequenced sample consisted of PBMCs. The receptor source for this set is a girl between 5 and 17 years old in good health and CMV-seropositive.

CDR3 sequence: CASSSPGQIYGYTF. In DNA form, the CDR3 reads TGTGCCAGCAGCTCCCCGGGACAGATTTATGGCTACACCTTC. The chain recombines TRBV7-9 with TRBJ1-2; 7 bases agree with TRBD1. J was trimmed by 5 bases and V by 4 bases; bases with no gene match: 7. The CDR3 length is 14 residues. CDR1 and CDR2 (germline): SEHNR, FQNEAQ (reference sequence).

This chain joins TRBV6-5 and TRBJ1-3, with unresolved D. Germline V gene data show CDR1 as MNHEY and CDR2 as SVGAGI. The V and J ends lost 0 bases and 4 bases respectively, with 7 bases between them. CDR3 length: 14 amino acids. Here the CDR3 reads CASSYSLQGNTIYF. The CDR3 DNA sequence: TGTGCCAGCAGTTACTCCTTACAGGGAAACACCATATATTTT.

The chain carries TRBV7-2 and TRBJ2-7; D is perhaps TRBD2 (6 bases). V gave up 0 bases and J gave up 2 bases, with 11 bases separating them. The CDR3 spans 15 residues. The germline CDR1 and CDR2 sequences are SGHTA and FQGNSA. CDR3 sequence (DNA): TGTGCCAGCAGCTTAGCGGCGGGACCAGCCTACGAGCAGTACTTC. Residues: CASSLAAGPAYEQYF.

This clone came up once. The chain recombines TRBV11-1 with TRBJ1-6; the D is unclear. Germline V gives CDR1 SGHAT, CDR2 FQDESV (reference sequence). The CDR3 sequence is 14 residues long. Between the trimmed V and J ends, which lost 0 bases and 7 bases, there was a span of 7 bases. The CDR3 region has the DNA TGTGCCAGCAGCTTAGCGGCAGGAAATTCACCCCTCCACTTT. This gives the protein CASSLAAGNSPLHF.

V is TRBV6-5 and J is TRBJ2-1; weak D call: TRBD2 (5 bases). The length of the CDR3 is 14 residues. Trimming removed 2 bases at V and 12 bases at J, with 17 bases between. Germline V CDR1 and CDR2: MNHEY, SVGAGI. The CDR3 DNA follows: TGTGCCAGCAGTTACCTAGGCGAAGGACTCCTGCAGTTCTTC. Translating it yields CASSYLGEGLLQFF.

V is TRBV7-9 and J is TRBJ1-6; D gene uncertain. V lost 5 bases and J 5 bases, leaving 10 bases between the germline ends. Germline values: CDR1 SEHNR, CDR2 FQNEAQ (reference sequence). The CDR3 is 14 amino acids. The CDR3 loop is CASSLSPDNSPLHF. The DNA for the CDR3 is TGTGCCAGCAGCCTAAGTCCCGATAATTCACCCCTCCACTTT.

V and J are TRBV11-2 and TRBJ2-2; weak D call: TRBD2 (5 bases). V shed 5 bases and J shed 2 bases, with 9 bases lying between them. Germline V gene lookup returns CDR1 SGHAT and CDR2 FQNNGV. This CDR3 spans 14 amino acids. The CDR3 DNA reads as TGTGCCAGCAGCACGGGGTTAAACACCGGGGAGCTGTTTTTT. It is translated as CASSTGLNTGELFF.

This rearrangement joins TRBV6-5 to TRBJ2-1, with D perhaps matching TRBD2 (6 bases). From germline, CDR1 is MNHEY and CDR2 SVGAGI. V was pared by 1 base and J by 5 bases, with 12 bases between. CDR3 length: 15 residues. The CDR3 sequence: CASSYFGTLNNEQFF. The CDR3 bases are TGTGCCAGCAGTTACTTCGGGACTCTCAACAATGAGCAGTTCTTC.

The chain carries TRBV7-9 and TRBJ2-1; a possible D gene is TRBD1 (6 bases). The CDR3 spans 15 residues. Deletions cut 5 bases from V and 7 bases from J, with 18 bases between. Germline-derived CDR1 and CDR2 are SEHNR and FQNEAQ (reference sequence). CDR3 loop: CASSLTGIGGNEQFF. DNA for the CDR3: TGTGCCAGCAGCCTGACGGGGATAGGGGGTAATGAGCAGTTCTTC.

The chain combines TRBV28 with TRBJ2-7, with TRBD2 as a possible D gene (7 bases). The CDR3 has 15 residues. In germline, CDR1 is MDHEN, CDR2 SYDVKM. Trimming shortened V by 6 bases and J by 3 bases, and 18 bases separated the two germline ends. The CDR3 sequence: CASRPQRGGYYEQYF. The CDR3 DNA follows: TGTGCCAGCAGACCCCAGAGGGGGGGGTACTACGAGCAGTACTTC. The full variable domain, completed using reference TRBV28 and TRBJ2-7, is DVKVTQSSRYLVKRTGEKVFLECVQDMDHENMFWYRQDPGLGLRLIYFSYDVKMKEKGDIPEGYSVSREKKERFSLILESASTNQTSMYLCASRPQRGGYYEQYFGPGTRLTVT.

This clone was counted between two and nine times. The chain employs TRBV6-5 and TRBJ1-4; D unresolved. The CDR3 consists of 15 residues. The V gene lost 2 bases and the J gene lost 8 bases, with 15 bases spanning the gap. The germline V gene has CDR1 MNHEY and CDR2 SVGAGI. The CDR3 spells CASSYRSQAREKLFF. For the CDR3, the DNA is TGTGCCAGCAGTTACCGAAGCCAGGCTCGCGAAAAACTGTTTTTT.

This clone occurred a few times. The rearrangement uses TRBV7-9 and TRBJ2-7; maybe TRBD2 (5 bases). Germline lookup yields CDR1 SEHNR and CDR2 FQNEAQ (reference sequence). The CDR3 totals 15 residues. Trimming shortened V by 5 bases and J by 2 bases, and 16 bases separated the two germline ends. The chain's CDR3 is CASSPAEGRPYEQYF. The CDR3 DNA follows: TGTGCCAGCAGCCCCGCCGAGGGCCGACCCTACGAGCAGTACTTC. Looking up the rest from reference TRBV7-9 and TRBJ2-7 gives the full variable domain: DTGVSQNPRHKITKRGQNVTFRCDPISEHNRLYWYRQTLGQGPEFLTYFQNEAQLEKSRLLSDRFSAERPKGSFSTLEIQRTEQGDSAMYLCASSPAEGRPYEQYFGPGTRLTVT.

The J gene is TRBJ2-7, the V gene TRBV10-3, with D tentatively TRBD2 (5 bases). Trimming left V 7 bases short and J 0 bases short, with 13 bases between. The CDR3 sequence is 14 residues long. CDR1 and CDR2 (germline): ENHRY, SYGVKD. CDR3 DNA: TGTGCCATCAACCCCGGAGGAAACTCCTACGAGCAGTACTTC. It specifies CAINPGGNSYEQYF.

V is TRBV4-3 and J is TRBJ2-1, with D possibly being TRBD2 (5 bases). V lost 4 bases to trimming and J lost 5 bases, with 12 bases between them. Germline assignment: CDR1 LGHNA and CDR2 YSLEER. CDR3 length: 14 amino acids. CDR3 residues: CASSRGLENNEQFF. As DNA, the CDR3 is TGCGCCAGCAGCCGTGGACTCGAGAACAATGAGCAGTTCTTC.